Shown below are 7 T cell receptor beta chains from a single sample sequenced in a study of cytomegalovirus exposure and HLA in healthy donors. Primers included in the PCR were 60 Vbeta and 13 Jbeta primers. Sequencing used immunoSEQ multiplex PCR; TCRdb keeps in-frame clones, though not all of them. Counted here are about 180,000 clones, roughly 82% occurring once; the ten biggest clones make up 1% to 1.5%. Sequencing input: PBMCs. These receptors were taken from a girl aged 2 to 9 in good health and CMV-seropositive.

This sequence joins TRBV29-1 and TRBJ1-3; D remains ambiguous. Germline loops: CDR1 SQVTM, CDR2 ANQGSEA. CDR3 size: 12 residues. V lost 7 bases and J lost 8, with 15 bases in between. CDR3 region: CSAGAKYDTIYF. CDR3 sequence (DNA): TGCAGCGCCGGTGCTAAGTACGACACCATATATTTT.

This clone was detected only once. The chain employs TRBV7-3 and TRBJ2-2, with D possibly matching TRBD2 (6 bases). CDR3 length equals 16 residues. Germline V lookup: CDR1 SGHTA, CDR2 FQGTGA. Trimming left V 2 bases short and J 4 bases short, with 14 bases between. CDR3 protein: CASSLGIGGITGELFF. CDR3 bases: TGTGCCAGCAGCTTAGGCATCGGGGGTATCACCGGGGAGCTGTTTTTT.

The chain combines TRBV12-5 with TRBJ1-2; 8 bases map to TRBD1. The junction had 4 bases not matched to a gene; V was cut back by 1 base and J by 3 bases. Germline V gene lookup returns CDR1 LGHNT and CDR2 FRNRAP. The CDR3 has 15 amino acids. The CDR3 nucleotides read TGTGCTAGTGGTTTGGGGACAGGGCCCTACTATGGCTACACCTTC. Translation gives CASGLGTGPYYGYTF.

The rearrangement joins TRBV30 to TRBJ1-2; TRBD1 agrees at 12 bases. The CDR3 totals 13 residues. CDR1 is GTSNPN and CDR2 is SVGIG in the germline V gene (reference sequence). Trimming took 3 bases from V and 8 from J; bases not matched to a gene: 4. CDR3 bases: TGTGCCTGGAGCGTGGGACAGGGGGCCGGCTACACCTTC. This gives the protein CAWSVGQGAGYTF.

This clone was picked up a small number of times. The chain links TRBV6-5 to TRBJ1-2, with 7 nucleotides matching TRBD1. From germline, CDR1 is MNHEY and CDR2 SVGAGI. The CDR3 is made up of 12 amino acids. After removal of 5 bases from V and 8 bases from J, the junction contained 5 bases not matched to a gene. CDR3 sequence (DNA): TGTGCCAGCAGTCCGACAGGGAGAGGCTACACCTTC. Amino acid sequence: CASSPTGRGYTF.

The chain combines TRBV7-9 with TRBJ1-2; D not certain. The CDR3 is 17 residues long. Germline V gives CDR1 SEHNR, CDR2 FQNEAQ (reference sequence). Between the trimmed V and J ends, which lost 7 bases and 6 bases, there was a span of 27 bases. The DNA for the CDR3 is TGTGCCAGCAACCGGAAGGGAGGAGTGGTGCAAGCGGATGGCTACACCTTC. Amino acids: CASNRKGGVVQADGYTF.

This chain links TRBV6-1 with TRBJ1-2; possibly TRBD1 for D (5 bases). The CDR3 covers 16 residues. CDR1 and CDR2 from the germline V gene are MNHNS and SASEGT. The germline V and J ends were trimmed by 4 bases and 4 bases, with 19 bases remaining between them. This chain's CDR3 is CASSALRNAGPYGYTF. CDR3 in DNA: TGTGCCAGCAGTGCCCTTCGAAACGCAGGGCCCTATGGCTACACCTTC.